Below are 21 T cell receptor beta chains sequenced from a single sample in a study of T cells after yellow fever vaccination. Each CDR3 protein is one row after TCRdb ran MiXCR on the 5' RACE reads. Here the sample spans a few hundred thousand distinct CDR3 sequences, 6.5% to 8.5% being singletons. The specimen was PBMCs, collected about 49 days after the first yellow fever vaccination. Receptors originate from a man aged 18-30 years who received the YFV17D yellow fever vaccine.

The table lists this clonotype with many counts. J is TRBJ2-2 and V is TRBV5-1; D call uncertain. Germline CDR1 SGHRS, CDR2 YFSETQ. Trimming left V 4 bases short and J 4 bases short, with 8 bases between. The CDR3 covers 13 residues. The CDR3: CASSTLPTGELFF. CDR3 DNA sequence: TGCGCCAGCAGCACCCTCCCCACCGGGGAGCTGTTTTTT.

This clonotype occurred a few times. The V call is TRBV6-5, the J call TRBJ1-2; D is undetermined. Trimming pared 0 bases from V and 8 bases from J, leaving 13 bases between. This CDR3 is built from 14 residues. The germline V gene has CDR1 MNHEY and CDR2 SVGAGI. The CDR3 DNA reads TGTGCCAGCAGTTACTCCGTCAGGACGGGAGGCTACACCTTC. Protein product: CASSYSVRTGGYTF.

This clonotype was counted between two and nine times. This chain links TRBV6-5 with TRBJ1-6; D call uncertain. CDR3 length equals 15 residues. V dropped 2 bases and J dropped 6 bases, with 11 bases sitting between them. Germline CDR1 and CDR2: MNHEY and SVGAGI. The CDR3 region has the DNA TGTGCCAGCAGTTACGTCAGGTCTGGTAATTCACCCCTCCACTTT. Protein: CASSYVRSGNSPLHF.

The chain has TRBV5-1 and TRBJ2-7; a weak D match, TRBD2 (5 bases). CDR3 length: 15 amino acids. Trimming took off 7 bases at V and 0 bases at J, with 17 bases between the two ends. CDR1 is SGHRS, CDR2 YFSETQ, per germline. CDR3 coding DNA: TGCGCCAGCGGGGAGTTCTGGCCCGGCTCCTACGAGCAGTACGTC. Encoded protein: CASGEFWPGSYEQYV.

This sequence joins TRBV20-1 and TRBJ2-6; no definite D call. This CDR3 region has 14 residues. The V end lost 1 base, the J end lost 0 bases, and 4 bases lay between the germline ends. The germline V gene encodes CDR1 DFQATT and CDR2 SNEGSKA (reference sequence). The DNA of the CDR3 is TGCAGTGCTAGAGTAAGCTCTGGGGCCAACGTCCTGACTTTC. The encoded protein is CSARVSSGANVLTF.

In its sample, this clonotype was seen a few times. The rearrangement links TRBV10-2 to TRBJ1-5; D call uncertain. V dropped 3 bases and J dropped 5 bases, with 8 bases sitting between them. The CDR3 covers 13 residues. Germline V CDR1 and CDR2: WSHSY, SAAADI. The CDR3 nucleotides are TGCGCCAGCAGTGATTTCCACGATCAGCCCCAGCATTTT. It translates to CASSDFHDQPQHF.

This clonotype appeared a few times. The rearrangement links TRBV20-1 to TRBJ2-2; TRBD2 is a possible D gene (5 bases). The ends were cut back, 3 bases at V and 3 bases at J, with 14 bases in the middle. This CDR3 contains 15 residues. The V gene's germline CDR1 is DFQATT and CDR2 SNEGSKA (reference sequence). The CDR3 DNA is TGCAGTGCTAGTTCCCCAGGAGGTTACACCGGGGAGCTGTTTTTT. Translated: CSASSPGGYTGELFF.

This clonotype was counted a few times. This chain links TRBV5-1 with TRBJ2-7, with D perhaps TRBD2 (7 bases). V lost 0 bases and J 6 bases, leaving 10 bases between the germline ends. Germline V gives CDR1 SGHRS, CDR2 YFSETQ. The CDR3 runs to 13 residues. CDR3 in amino acids: CASSLDGGREQYV. CDR3 DNA sequence: TGCGCCAGCAGCTTGGACGGGGGGCGCGAGCAGTACGTC.

Only a few counts were recorded for this clonotype. The gene calls are TRBV19 and TRBJ1-3; TRBD1 might be the D (5 bases). The V gene lost 8 bases and the J gene lost 0 bases, with 17 bases spanning the gap. Looked up from germline, CDR1 is LNHDA and CDR2 is SQIVND (reference sequence). The CDR3 spans 16 residues. CDR3 in amino acids: CASSRDAQNSGNTIYF. The CDR3 DNA sequence: TGTGCCAGTTCCCGGGACGCGCAAAACTCTGGAAACACCATATATTTT.

This clonotype was seen only a few times. The V gene is TRBV27, the J gene TRBJ2-7; D possibly matches TRBD1 or TRBD2 (5 bases each). CDR1 is MNHEY, CDR2 SMNVEV, per germline (reference sequence). The germline V and J ends were trimmed by 6 bases and 1 base, with 10 bases remaining between them. This CDR3 spans 13 amino acids. This CDR3 is CASRAGTSYEQYF. CDR3 DNA sequence: TGTGCCAGCAGGGCCGGGACGTCCTACGAGCAGTACTTC.

This clonotype was recorded many times. The chain links TRBV5-1 to TRBJ2-7, with 8 positions matching TRBD2. The CDR3 runs 14 residues. The junction had 2 bases not matched to a gene; V was cut back by 0 bases and J by 3 bases. The germline V gene has CDR1 SGHRS and CDR2 YFSETQ. The CDR3 DNA follows: TGCGCCAGCAGCTTGGATGGGACTAGCTACGAGCAGTACTTC. The encoded protein is CASSLDGTSYEQYF.

This clonotype was seen many times. The chain carries TRBV5-1 and TRBJ2-1; the D is unclear. Germline V CDR1 and CDR2: SGHRS, YFSETQ. V was shortened by 4 bases and J by 7 bases, with 15 bases between the two germline ends. The CDR3 covers 14 residues. CDR3 sequence reads: CASSAYGEENEQFF. The CDR3 bases are TGCGCCAGCAGCGCCTATGGGGAAGAGAATGAGCAGTTCTTC.

This clonotype was seen repeatedly, ten times or more. This sequence joins TRBV29-1 and TRBJ2-3; either TRBD1 or TRBD2 may fit D (5 bases each). V was pared by 3 bases and J by 4 bases, with 20 bases between. This CDR3 has 16 residues. The germline CDR1 and CDR2 sequences are SQVTM and ANQGSEA. Here the CDR3 reads CSVDGVAGTVADTQYF. The CDR3 nucleotides are TGCAGCGTTGATGGCGTCGCCGGGACGGTCGCAGATACGCAGTATTTT.

The chain has TRBV7-8 and TRBJ1-1; D not resolved. V lost 0 bases and J lost 1, with 12 bases in between. The CDR3 totals 16 residues. The V gene's germline CDR1 is SGHVS and CDR2 FQNEAQ. The CDR3 is CASSLALSAKNTEAFF. The CDR3 coding sequence is TGTGCCAGCAGCTTAGCGTTGTCAGCTAAGAACACTGAAGCTTTCTTT.

V gene TRBV21-1 combines with J gene TRBJ2-2; the DNA was not compared with TRBD1, the D call given in the table. TRBV21-1 is shown as a pseudogene. CDR3 length equals 16 residues. The CDR3 coding sequence is TGTGCCAGCAGCAAGCGGACAGGGGGCAACACCGGGGAGCTGTTTTTT. Its translation is CASSKRTGGNTGELFF.

This clonotype was observed at least ten times. The J gene is TRBJ1-1, the V gene TRBV7-2, with a weak D call TRBD1 (6 bases). CDR1 and CDR2 (germline): SGHTA, FQGNSA. Trimming stripped 1 base from V and 7 bases from J, with 10 bases between. The CDR3 covers 13 residues. CDR3 residues: CASSLEGVIEAFF. For the CDR3, the DNA is TGTGCCAGCAGCTTAGAGGGGGTCATTGAAGCTTTCTTT.

The table lists this clonotype with a few counts. Written as DNA, the CDR3 is TGTGCCAGCAGTTTAATAAGGGGGATCAACACTGAAGCTTTCTTT. This sequence encodes CASSLIRGINTEAFF. The rearrangement uses TRBV28 and TRBJ1-1; tentative D call: TRBD1 (6 bases). The CDR3 covers 15 residues. Germline V lookup: CDR1 MDHEN, CDR2 SYDVKM. V shed 2 bases and J shed 2 bases, with 12 bases lying between them.

This chain's CDR3 is CASSLGILNQPQHF. Here the CDR3 DNA reads TGTGCCAGCAGCCTTGGCATTCTCAATCAGCCCCAGCATTTT. V is TRBV5-6 and J is TRBJ1-5; D is unresolved. The CDR3 is made up of 14 amino acids. Germline assignment: CDR1 SGHDT and CDR2 YYEEEE. V gave up 4 bases and J gave up 3 bases, with 11 bases separating them.

J is TRBJ1-2 and V is TRBV4-3, with D unclear. The CDR3 totals 13 residues. Germline CDR1 LGHNA, CDR2 YSLEER. V lost 0 bases, J lost 9 bases, and 11 bases lay in between. In nucleotides, the CDR3 is TGCGCCAGCAGCCAAGATAAGGGTTGGAGCTACACCTTC. Its protein is CASSQDKGWSYTF.

There are many counts of this clonotype. The chain has TRBV20-1 and TRBJ1-2; 7 nucleotides line up with TRBD1. V was pared by 5 bases and J by 2 bases, with 5 bases of the junction left unmatched. Germline V gene lookup returns CDR1 DFQATT and CDR2 SNEGSKA (reference sequence). The CDR3 has 13 amino acids. The DNA for the CDR3 is TGCAGTGCTTCCAAGGACAGGAACTATGGCTACACCTTC. This gives the protein CSASKDRNYGYTF.

This clonotype appeared a few times. The chain recombines TRBV10-2 with TRBJ2-5; 10 bases map to TRBD1. Germline assignment: CDR1 WSHSY and CDR2 SAAADI. Germline trimming cut 11 bases from V and 4 bases from J; bases unmatched to any gene: 19. The CDR3 contains 17 residues. This chain's CDR3 is CAVSRGWDRGWGETQYF. In DNA form, the CDR3 reads TGCGCCGTCTCAAGGGGATGGGACAGGGGATGGGGAGAGACCCAGTACTTC.